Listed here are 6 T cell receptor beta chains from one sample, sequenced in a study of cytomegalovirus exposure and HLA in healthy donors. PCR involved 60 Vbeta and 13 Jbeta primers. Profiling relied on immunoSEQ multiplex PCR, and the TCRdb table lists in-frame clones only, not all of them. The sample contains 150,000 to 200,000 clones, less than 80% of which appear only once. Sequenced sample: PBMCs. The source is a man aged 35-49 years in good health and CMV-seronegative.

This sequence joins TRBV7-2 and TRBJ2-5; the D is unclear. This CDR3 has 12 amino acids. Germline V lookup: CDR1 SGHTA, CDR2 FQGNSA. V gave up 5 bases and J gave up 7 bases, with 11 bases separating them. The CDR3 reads CASSAVSGTQYF. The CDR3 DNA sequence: TGTGCCAGCAGCGCGGTTAGTGGGACCCAGTACTTC.

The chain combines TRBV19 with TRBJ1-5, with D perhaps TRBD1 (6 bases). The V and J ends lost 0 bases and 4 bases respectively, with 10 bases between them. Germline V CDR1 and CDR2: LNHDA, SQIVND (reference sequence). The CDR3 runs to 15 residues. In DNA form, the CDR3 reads TGTGCCAGTAGTATAGAAGGGAGGGGGAATCAGCCCCAGCATTTT. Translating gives CASSIEGRGNQPQHF.

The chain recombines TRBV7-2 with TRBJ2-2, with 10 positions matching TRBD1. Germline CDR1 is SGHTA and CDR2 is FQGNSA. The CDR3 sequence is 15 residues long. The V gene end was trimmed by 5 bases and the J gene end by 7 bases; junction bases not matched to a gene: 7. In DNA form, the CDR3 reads TGTGCCAGCAGCCCCCGGGACAGGGGAATCGGGGAGCTGTTTTTT. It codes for CASSPRDRGIGELFF.

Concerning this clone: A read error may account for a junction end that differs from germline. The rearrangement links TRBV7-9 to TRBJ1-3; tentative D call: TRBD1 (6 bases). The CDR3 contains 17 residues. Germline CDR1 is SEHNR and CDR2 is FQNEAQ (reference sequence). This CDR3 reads CSSSPGTTSTGGNTIYF. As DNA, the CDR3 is TGTTCCAGCAGCCCGGGGACAACCTCTACGGGAGGAAACACCATATATTTT.

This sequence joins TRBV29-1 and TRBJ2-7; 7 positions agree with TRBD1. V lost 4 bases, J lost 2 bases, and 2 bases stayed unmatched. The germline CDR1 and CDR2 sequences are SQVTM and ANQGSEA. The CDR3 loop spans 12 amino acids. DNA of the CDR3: TGCAGCGTTGCCACAGGGGCCTACGAGCAGTACTTC. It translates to CSVATGAYEQYF.

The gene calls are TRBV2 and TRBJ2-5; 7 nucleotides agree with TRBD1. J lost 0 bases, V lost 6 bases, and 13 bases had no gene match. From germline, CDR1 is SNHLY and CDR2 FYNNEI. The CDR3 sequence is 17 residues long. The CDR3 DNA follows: TGTGCCAGCAGCGACCAGGGCACAGGGGAGTACCAAGAGACCCAGTACTTC. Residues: CASSDQGTGEYQETQYF.